This T cell receptor (beta chain) is from a study of metastatic and nonmetastatic thyroid tumors. Across the whole study: Repertoires from malignant and benign thyroid patients were compared across blood and tumor or nodule tissue. Study-level results: Across blood and tumor, TCR beta diversity in malignant thyroid tumors was reportedly significantly higher than in benign nodules.

Authors' methods: A distant-metastasis classifier for papillary thyroid cancer was built using CDR3 differences across clinicopathological groups. Using MiXCR, TCRdb reanalyzed the PCR reads. These V and J calls are TCRdb output, not the study's own analysis. In the table there are tens of thousands of clones, 15% of which are singletons. No patient had received any treatment before thyroid surgery. This clone was found many times. The antigen is undetermined. The CDR3 consists of 14 residues. In germline, CDR1 is SNHLY, CDR2 FYNNEI. The germline V and J ends were trimmed by 6 bases and 9 bases, with 18 bases remaining between them.

This sequence was found in a female donor with papillary thyroid cancer or a benign thyroid nodule (not recorded which). Some clones in this sample may be carry-over from other donors' samples. The rearrangement links TRBV2 to TRBJ2-1; a possible D gene is TRBD1 (6 bases). Sample: blood. The DNA for the CDR3 is TGTGCCAGCAGCAATCGACAGGTGAGAGGTGAGCAGTTCTTC. Protein product: CASSNRQVRGEQFF.